What follows are 27 T cell receptor beta chains derived from one specimen sequenced in a study of blood T cell repertoires in COVID-19. The assay was immunoSEQ multiplex PCR, and TCRdb's table has in-frame clones only and misses some. The data show 200,000 to 250,000 clones, 84% seen once. The sequencing sample was made of peripheral blood. The receptors come from a woman of 80 years or more with active or convalescent COVID-19.

This chain uses TRBV19 with TRBJ2-1, with 9 bases aligning to TRBD1. This CDR3 comprises 15 residues. Germline V gene data show CDR1 as LNHDA and CDR2 as SQIVND (reference sequence). V lost 5 bases to trimming and J lost 8 bases; unmatched junction nucleotides: 10. The CDR3 DNA is TGTGCCAGTAGTGCCAGAAGACAGGGGGTAGATGAGCAGTTCTTC. This translates into CASSARRQGVDEQFF.

The chain combines TRBV25-1 with TRBJ2-7; unclear D gene. Germline CDR1 MGHDK, CDR2 SYGVNS. The CDR3 totals 12 residues. The V and J ends lost 8 bases and 3 bases respectively, with 11 bases between them. This CDR3 is CASGQAFYEQYF. The CDR3 DNA reads as TGTGCCAGCGGGCAGGCATTCTACGAGCAGTACTTC.

This chain links TRBV7-9 with TRBJ1-3; D remains ambiguous. This CDR3 is 15 amino acids long. Trimming left V 2 bases short and J 4 bases short, with 12 bases between. Germline V gene lookup returns CDR1 SEHNR and CDR2 FQNEAQ (reference sequence). The CDR3 reads CASSLTSRRGNTIYF. The DNA of the CDR3 is TGTGCCAGCAGCTTAACCTCGCGGAGAGGAAACACCATATATTTT.

The gene calls are TRBV9 and TRBJ2-6; 10 positions agree with TRBD1. The trim removed 3 bases at V and 2 bases at J, leaving 5 bases unmatched. Looked up from germline, CDR1 is SGDLS and CDR2 is YYNGEE. The CDR3 is made up of 17 amino acids. CDR3 amino acids: CASSARTGGTGANVLTF. In nucleotides, the CDR3 is TGTGCCAGCAGCGCTCGGACAGGGGGAACTGGGGCCAACGTCCTGACTTTC.

The chain links TRBV12-5 to TRBJ2-7, with 7 bases aligning to TRBD1. V lost 2 bases, J lost 3 bases, and 7 bases stayed unmatched. The length of the CDR3 is 15 residues. CDR1 is LGHNT and CDR2 is FRNRAP in the germline V gene. The CDR3 region has the DNA TGTGCTAGTGGTTTGTTGCGGGCAGGGGGCTACGAGCAGTACTTC. It specifies CASGLLRAGGYEQYF. The full variable domain, its missing parts supplied by reference TRBV12-5 and TRBJ2-7, is DARVTQTPRHKVTEMGQEVTMRCQPILGHNTVFWYRQTMMQGLELLAYFRNRAPLDDSGMPKDRFSAEMPDATLATLKIQPSEPRDSAVYFCASGLLRAGGYEQYFGPGTRLTVT.

This clone has only one observation. The rearrangement links TRBV3-1 (or the pseudogene TRBV3-2) to TRBJ1-3; 11 bases align to TRBD1. V lost 4 bases to trimming and J lost 5 bases; unmatched junction nucleotides: 7. This CDR3 contains 16 residues. Germline CDR1 reads LGHDT; CDR2 reads YNNKEL (reference sequence). The CDR3 reads CASSPTGTGGRNTIYF. In DNA, the CDR3 is TGTGCCAGCAGCCCCACCGGGACAGGGGGAAGAAACACCATATATTTT.

J is TRBJ1-4 and V is TRBV28; 8 bases map to TRBD1. CDR3 length: 15 amino acids. With V trimmed by 4 bases and J by 8 bases, 9 bases remained unmatched. Germline V gene lookup returns CDR1 MDHEN and CDR2 SYDVKM. This CDR3 reads CASSSTGGRKEKLFF. As DNA, the CDR3 is TGTGCCAGCAGTTCCACAGGGGGACGGAAAGAAAAACTGTTTTTT.

The chain combines TRBV6-5 with TRBJ1-2; D not certain. The CDR3 is made up of 14 amino acids. CDR1 and CDR2 from the germline V gene are MNHEY and SVGAGI. The germline V and J ends were trimmed by 0 bases and 5 bases, with 10 bases remaining between them. The CDR3 nucleotides are TGTGCCAGCAGTTACTCGAGCGGGATTTATGGCTACACCTTC. Translating gives CASSYSSGIYGYTF.

The chain uses TRBV18 and TRBJ1-2; D call uncertain. The CDR3 has 13 residues. V dropped 2 bases and J dropped 7 bases, with 11 bases sitting between them. Germline loops: CDR1 KGHSH, CDR2 LQKENI. The CDR3 DNA sequence: TGTGCCAGCTCACCAAACGTGGACTCTGGCTACACCTTC. Residues: CASSPNVDSGYTF.

The rearrangement uses TRBV7-8 and TRBJ2-3, with D perhaps matching TRBD1 (6 bases). The CDR3 runs 16 residues. Germline V CDR1 and CDR2: SGHVS, FQNEAQ. Trimming took off 5 bases at V and 3 bases at J, with 18 bases between the two ends. CDR3 region: CASSLGTTSVTDTQYF. DNA of the CDR3: TGTGCCAGCAGCCTGGGGACAACCTCGGTGACAGATACGCAGTATTTT.

This chain links TRBV3-1 (or the pseudogene TRBV3-2) with TRBJ1-5; D is possibly TRBD1 (6 bases). The CDR3 is 15 residues long. Trimming removed 0 bases at V and 6 bases at J, with 12 bases between. Germline V gene sequence: CDR1 LGHDT, CDR2 YNNKEL (reference sequence). The CDR3 here is CASSQEGGSGQPQHF. For the CDR3, the DNA is TGTGCCAGCAGCCAAGAAGGGGGTTCGGGTCAGCCCCAGCATTTT.

The genes are TRBV5-1 and TRBJ2-5; tentative D call: TRBD2 (6 bases). The length of the CDR3 is 13 residues. The V end was cut by 0 bases, the J end by 5 bases, with 8 bases between. Looked up from germline, CDR1 is SGHRS and CDR2 is YFSETQ. The CDR3: CASSLARGETQYF. In DNA form, the CDR3 reads TGCGCCAGCAGCTTGGCCCGGGGGGAGACCCAGTACTTC.

V and J are TRBV14 and TRBJ1-3; TRBD1 matches 8 bases. Germline V gives CDR1 SGHDN, CDR2 FVKESK. V gave up 6 bases and J gave up 0 bases; unmatched junction bases: 4. The CDR3 consists of 15 residues. CDR3 coding DNA: TGTGCCAGCAGACGGACAGGGAGCTCTGGAAACACCATATATTTT. This gives the protein CASRRTGSSGNTIYF.

This clone was recorded only once. The chain links TRBV9 to TRBJ1-1; 11 nucleotides agree with TRBD1. The V segment lost 1 base and the J segment 4 bases; nucleotides outside the gene matches: 6. The CDR3 is made up of 16 amino acids. Germline V CDR1 and CDR2: SGDLS, YYNGEE. The DNA for the CDR3 is TGTGCCAGCAGCGTAAGGGACAGGGGGGAGGGCACTGAAGCTTTCTTT. Its protein is CASSVRDRGEGTEAFF.

This clone was seen once. The chain is built from TRBV7-8 and TRBJ1-1; possibly TRBD1 for D (6 bases). This CDR3 contains 14 residues. V lost 5 bases and J lost 0, with 10 bases in between. Germline CDR1 is SGHVS and CDR2 is FQNEAQ. The CDR3 sequence is CASSPGQMNTEAFF. The DNA for the CDR3 is TGTGCCAGCAGCCCGGGACAAATGAACACTGAAGCTTTCTTT.

J is TRBJ2-3 and V is TRBV7-2, with D possibly TRBD2 on 5 matching bases. The V gene's germline CDR1 is SGHTA and CDR2 FQGNSA. V was shortened by 0 bases and J by 4 bases, with 11 bases between the two germline ends. The CDR3 loop spans 15 amino acids. CDR3: CASSLASYGADTQYF. The DNA for the CDR3 is TGTGCCAGCAGCTTAGCGTCGTACGGGGCAGATACGCAGTATTTT.

The chain is built from TRBV5-6 and TRBJ2-7; perhaps TRBD1 as D (5 bases). Between the trimmed V and J ends, which lost 2 bases and 2 bases, there was a span of 11 bases. The CDR3 length is 14 residues. Per germline, CDR1 SGHDT and CDR2 YYEEEE. The CDR3 DNA reads TGTGCCAGCAGCTTCGACAGAATCGCCTACGAGCAGTACTTC. This gives the protein CASSFDRIAYEQYF. Filled out from reference TRBV5-6 and TRBJ2-7, the complete variable domain reads DAGVTQSPTHLIKTRGQQVTLRCSPKSGHDTVSWYQQALGQGPQFIFQYYEEEERQRGNFPDRFSGHQFPNYSSELNVNALLLGDSALYLCASSFDRIAYEQYFGPGTRLTVT.

This clone was seen a few times. This chain uses TRBV5-4 with TRBJ1-2, with 7 bases fitting TRBD1. Germline lookup yields CDR1 SGHNT and CDR2 YYREEE (reference sequence). CDR3 length: 13 amino acids. The junction had 5 bases not matched to a gene; V was cut back by 4 bases and J by 5 bases. The CDR3 protein is CASSPQTGYGYTF. DNA for the CDR3: TGTGCCAGCAGCCCACAGACAGGGTATGGCTACACCTTC.

The table lists this clone with a count of one. V usage is TRBV18 and J usage is TRBJ1-1, with 9 bases identical to TRBD1. V was pared by 1 base and J by 2 bases, with 2 bases of the junction left unmatched. CDR3 length equals 15 residues. Germline CDR1 and CDR2: KGHSH and LQKENI. The CDR3 DNA reads TGTGCCAGCTCACCACGGACAGGGGAAAACACTGAAGCTTTCTTT. It encodes CASSPRTGENTEAFF.

A single count supports this clone. This chain connects TRBV24-1 to TRBJ1-2, with D perhaps matching TRBD1 (5 bases). Germline CDR1 and CDR2: KGHDR and SFDVKD. The length of the CDR3 is 15 residues. With 3 bases removed from V and 4 bases from J, the gap between germline ends came to 14 bases. For the CDR3, the DNA is TGTGCCACCAGTGATCCCAGGCGGGGCTTCTATGGCTACACCTTC. Amino acids: CATSDPRRGFYGYTF.

The chain couples TRBV7-6 to TRBJ2-1; D is undetermined. The CDR3 extends over 11 amino acids. In germline, CDR1 is SGHVS, CDR2 FNYEAQ. The V end lost 0 bases, the J end lost 10 bases, and 4 bases lay between the germline ends. CDR3 residues: CASSLALEQFF. CDR3 in DNA: TGTGCCAGCAGCTTAGCTCTCGAGCAGTTCTTC.

The chain carries TRBV9 and TRBJ1-1; TRBD1 might be the D (6 bases). CDR1 and CDR2 from the germline V gene are SGDLS and YYNGEE. V lost 4 bases and J lost 2, with 12 bases in between. The CDR3 is made up of 14 amino acids. CDR3 sequence: CASSPYRENTEAFF. CDR3 in DNA: TGTGCCAGCAGCCCCTACAGGGAAAACACTGAAGCTTTCTTT.

This rearrangement joins TRBV27 to TRBJ2-7, with 9 bases identical to TRBD1. The germline gives CDR1 MNHEY, CDR2 SMNVEV (reference sequence). Trimming took 1 base from V and 1 from J; bases not matched to a gene: 2. CDR3 length: 15 residues. The DNA for the CDR3 is TGTGCCAGCAGTTTATGGGGACAGGGATCCTACGAGCAGTACTTC. It yields the protein CASSLWGQGSYEQYF.

The chain links TRBV11-3 to TRBJ1-4, with TRBD1 matching over 9 bases. The CDR3 runs 14 residues. From germline, CDR1 is SGHNT and CDR2 YENEEA. V shed 0 bases and J 10 bases; nucleotides not matched to a gene: 3. The CDR3 nucleotides read TGTGCCAGCAGCTTAGAACAGGGGGCTGGAAAACTGTTTTTT. It translates to CASSLEQGAGKLFF.

V usage is TRBV6-1 and J usage is TRBJ1-5; 8 bases map to TRBD1. The length of the CDR3 is 15 residues. CDR1 and CDR2 from the germline V gene are MNHNS and SASEGT. The V segment lost 1 base and the J segment 5 bases; nucleotides outside the gene matches: 4. The CDR3 nucleotides are TGTGCCAGCAGTGAAGGTCACAGGGGGGATCAGCCCCAGCATTTT. Translation gives CASSEGHRGDQPQHF.

The chain couples TRBV19 to TRBJ1-2; D remains unclear. Germline CDR1 and CDR2: LNHDA and SQIVND (reference sequence). V was cut by 7 bases and J by 0 bases, with 18 bases left in between. The CDR3 totals 16 residues. The CDR3 here is CASTPEGTFPNYGYTF. CDR3 nucleotides: TGTGCCAGTACTCCCGAGGGCACCTTTCCTAACTATGGCTACACCTTC.

The V gene is TRBV7-6, the J gene TRBJ1-4; D is perhaps TRBD1 (6 bases). Germline V gene sequence: CDR1 SGHVS, CDR2 FNYEAQ. The CDR3 consists of 15 residues. V lost 1 base, J lost 5 bases, and 11 bases lay in between. This CDR3 reads CASSLGQVHNEKLFF. The CDR3 DNA follows: TGTGCCAGCAGCTTAGGACAGGTCCACAATGAAAAACTGTTTTTT.